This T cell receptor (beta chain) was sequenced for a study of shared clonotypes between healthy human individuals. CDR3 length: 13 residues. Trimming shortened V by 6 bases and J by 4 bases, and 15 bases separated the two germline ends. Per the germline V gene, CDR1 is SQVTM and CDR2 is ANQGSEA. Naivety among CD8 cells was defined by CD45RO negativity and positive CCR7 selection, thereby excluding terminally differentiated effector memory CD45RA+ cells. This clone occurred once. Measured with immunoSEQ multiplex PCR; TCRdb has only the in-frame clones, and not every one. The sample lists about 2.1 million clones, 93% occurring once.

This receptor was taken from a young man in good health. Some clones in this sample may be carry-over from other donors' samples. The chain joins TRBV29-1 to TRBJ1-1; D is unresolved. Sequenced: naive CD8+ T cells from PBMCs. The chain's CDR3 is CSVTPGGSTEAFF. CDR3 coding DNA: TGCAGCGTAACCCCGGGCGGTAGCACTGAAGCTTTCTTT.